These 24 T cell receptor beta chains originate from one sample sequenced in a study of human T cells and chemical hapten exposure. TCRdb analysed the RACE reads with MiXCR anew, one entry per CDR3 protein. In the table there are 75,000 to 90,000 distinct CDR3 sequences, approximately 10% of which are singletons. Described time point: patch test 1, 2 weeks after DPC sensitization. The treatment denotes: therapeutic diphenylcyclopropenone sensitization with weekly scalp DPC. The sequencing used whole blood, collected in connection with sensitization to the hapten diphenylcyclopropenone (DPC). All receptors derive from a woman in her forties or fifties with alopecia areata. Some clones in this sample may be carry-over from other donors' samples.

This clonotype was counted at least ten times. This sequence joins TRBV24-1 and TRBJ1-5; D might be TRBD1 (6 bases). This CDR3 region has 14 residues. V was cut by 3 bases and J by 2 bases, with 7 bases left in between. The V gene's germline CDR1 is KGHDR and CDR2 SFDVKD. CDR3 in amino acids: CATSDPGGNQPQHF. The CDR3 coding sequence is TGTGCCACCAGTGATCCAGGGGGCAATCAGCCCCAGCATTTT.

This clonotype was detected many times. The chain is built from TRBV27 and TRBJ2-5; D perhaps matches TRBD1 (5 bases). The V gene lost 5 bases and the J gene lost 7 bases, with 14 bases spanning the gap. This CDR3 spans 13 amino acids. Germline CDR1 and CDR2: MNHEY and SMNVEV (reference sequence). DNA of the CDR3: TGTGCCAGCAGTCCATGGGGCCCGGGGACCCAGTACTTC. Translation: CASSPWGPGTQYF.

This clonotype was recorded at least ten times. J is TRBJ2-5 and V is TRBV11-2; D is possibly TRBD2 (6 bases). With 6 bases removed from V and 5 bases from J, the gap between germline ends came to 19 bases. The germline V gene has CDR1 SGHAT and CDR2 FQNNGV. This CDR3 contains 15 residues. This CDR3 reads CASSSPLVRGETQYF. CDR3 nucleotides: TGTGCCAGCAGTTCCCCCCTCGTCCGGGGGGAGACCCAGTACTTC.

This clonotype showed up just a few times. The chain employs TRBV24-1 and TRBJ2-6; D might be TRBD1 or TRBD2, each matching 6 bases. Germline CDR1 is KGHDR and CDR2 is SFDVKD. V gave up 9 bases and J gave up 3 bases, with 17 bases separating them. This CDR3 comprises 16 residues. The CDR3 DNA is TGTGCCACCCATGAGGAGGGGGGCTATGGGGCCAACGTCCTGACTTTC. Amino acid sequence: CATHEEGGYGANVLTF.

This clonotype was observed a few times. The chain couples TRBV18 to TRBJ2-1, with 7 bases matching TRBD1. Losses at the gene ends were 1 base for V and 8 bases for J; bases not matched to a gene: 5. Per germline, CDR1 KGHSH and CDR2 LQKENI. This CDR3 is built from 14 residues. CDR3 loop: CASSPQTGEDEQFF. CDR3 in DNA: TGTGCCAGCTCACCACAAACAGGGGAAGATGAGCAGTTCTTC.

This clonotype was seen a few times. The chain links TRBV21-1 to TRBJ2-7; the table's D gene call, TRBD2, was not cross checked with the DNA. TRBV21-1 is classified as a pseudogene. This CDR3 has 15 amino acids. As DNA, the CDR3 is TGTGCCAGCATTCCTCGGGCTAGCGGGACATACGAGCAGTACTTC. This codes for CASIPRASGTYEQYF.

This clonotype was counted between two and nine times. As DNA, the CDR3 is TGTGCCAGCAGCTTGGGGCAGAGACAGGGAGGAGCTTTCTTT. Translated: CASSLGQRQGGAFF. This chain connects TRBV5-6 to TRBJ1-1; TRBD1 aligns across 7 bases. V lost 0 bases to trimming and J lost 10 bases; unmatched junction nucleotides: 9. This CDR3 has 14 amino acids. CDR1 SGHDT and CDR2 YYEEEE come from the germline V gene.

This chain connects TRBV7-8 to TRBJ2-2; 10 bases fit TRBD2. This CDR3 has 16 residues. Germline V lookup: CDR1 SGHVS, CDR2 FQNEAQ. Unmatched junction bases numbered 6, after V lost 3 bases and J lost 5 bases. The CDR3 loop is CASSFFLAGETGELFF. CDR3 DNA: TGTGCCAGCAGCTTTTTTCTAGCGGGAGAAACCGGGGAGCTGTTTTTT.

The V gene is TRBV12-3 or TRBV12-4, the J gene TRBJ1-5; 8 bases line up with TRBD1. Losses at the gene ends were 6 bases for V and 7 bases for J; bases not matched to a gene: 5. The CDR3 consists of 13 residues. The CDR3 reads CASSQGASQPQHF. CDR3 DNA sequence: TGTGCCAGCAGCCAGGGGGCAAGCCAGCCCCAGCATTTT.

This clonotype came up many times. Here the CDR3 reads CAWRQGANQPQHF. In DNA, the CDR3 is TGTGCCTGGCGACAGGGGGCTAATCAGCCCCAGCATTTT. V usage is TRBV30 and J usage is TRBJ1-5, with 10 bases matching TRBD1. J gave up 4 bases and V 5 bases, and 2 bases lay outside the gene matches. The CDR3 runs to 13 residues. Looked up from germline, CDR1 is GTSNPN and CDR2 is SVGIG (reference sequence).

Many counts were recorded for this clonotype. The chain links TRBV12-3 or TRBV12-4 to TRBJ2-7; TRBD1 matches 9 bases. This CDR3 comprises 13 residues. Germline trimming cut 4 bases from V and 7 bases from J; bases unmatched to any gene: 5. The CDR3 spells CASSSGTGREQYF. DNA for the CDR3: TGTGCCAGCAGTTCCGGGACAGGGAGGGAGCAGTACTTC.

This clonotype has more than one count but fewer than ten. This sequence joins TRBV6-5 and TRBJ2-1, with D uncertain. The ends were cut back, 5 bases at V and 5 bases at J, with 19 bases in the middle. From germline, CDR1 is MNHEY and CDR2 SVGAGI. This CDR3 is built from 16 residues. CDR3 bases: TGTGCCAGCAGTGTGTCCTTGGCCCGGAGAGACAATGAGCAGTTCTTC. Protein product: CASSVSLARRDNEQFF.

The chain couples TRBV29-1 to TRBJ1-2; 8 bases fit TRBD1. V shed 5 bases and J 7 bases; nucleotides not matched to a gene: 12. This CDR3 has 14 residues. Per germline, CDR1 SQVTM and CDR2 ANQGSEA. The CDR3 here is CSVIGRAGGSGYTF. For the CDR3, the DNA is TGCAGCGTTATCGGTCGGGCAGGGGGCTCTGGCTACACCTTC.

V and J are TRBV21-1 and TRBJ2-1; TRBD1, the table's D call, was not compared with the DNA. TRBV21-1 represents a pseudogene. CDR3 length equals 15 residues. CDR3 sequence: CASSIERDSHNEQFF. The CDR3 DNA is TGTGCCAGCAGCATTGAGCGGGACAGCCACAATGAGCAGTTCTTC.

This clonotype was recorded many times. The junction departs from the called germline gene at one end, perhaps through a read error. The rearrangement uses TRBV19 and TRBJ2-1; 11 nucleotides match TRBD2. Looked up from germline, CDR1 is LNHDA and CDR2 is SQIVND (reference sequence). The CDR3 has 13 residues. CDR3 in DNA: TGTGCCAGTGATACCGGGACTAGCGGACCCCTTAACTTC. This translates into CASDTGTSGPLNF.

This clonotype showed up just a few times. The chain couples TRBV18 to TRBJ2-7; D tentatively reads TRBD1 or TRBD2 (5 bases each). This CDR3 has 13 residues. The V end lost 2 bases, the J end lost 5 bases, and 10 bases lay between the germline ends. Germline assignment: CDR1 KGHSH and CDR2 LQKENI. In DNA, the CDR3 is TGTGCCAGCTCACCAGTCGGGGCGGACGAGCAGTACTTC. The encoded protein is CASSPVGADEQYF.

The CDR3 loop is CASSSTGGNIQYF. CDR3 in DNA: TGCGCCAGCAGCTCGACAGGGGGAAACATTCAGTACTTC. The chain is built from TRBV5-1 and TRBJ2-4; 9 bases map to TRBD1. The V gene's germline CDR1 is SGHRS and CDR2 YFSETQ. The CDR3 runs to 13 residues. Unmatched junction bases numbered 1, after V lost 3 bases and J lost 6 bases.

There are many counts of this clonotype. The chain recombines TRBV7-2 with TRBJ2-1, with D hard to call. This CDR3 has 13 amino acids. The V gene lost 2 bases and the J gene lost 1 base, with 3 bases spanning the gap. Germline V gene lookup returns CDR1 SGHTA and CDR2 FQGNSA. CDR3 sequence (DNA): TGTGCCAGCAGCTTACAGTCCTACAATGAGCAGTTCTTC. Encoded protein: CASSLQSYNEQFF.

The chain employs TRBV7-6 and TRBJ2-2; D gene uncertain. The CDR3 spans 16 residues. V gave up 5 bases and J gave up 0 bases, with 13 bases separating them. CDR1 is SGHVS, CDR2 FNYEAQ, per germline. The CDR3 here is CASSGQWASNTGELFF. As DNA, the CDR3 is TGTGCCAGCAGCGGTCAGTGGGCTTCGAACACCGGGGAGCTGTTTTTT.

The gene calls are TRBV7-6 and TRBJ2-5; TRBD1 aligns across 7 bases. V shed 1 base, J shed 2 bases, and the junction held 7 bases outside the gene matches. Germline lookup yields CDR1 SGHVS and CDR2 FNYEAQ. The CDR3 is 16 amino acids. CDR3 region: CASSLVRTGLQETQYF. For the CDR3, the DNA is TGTGCCAGCAGCTTAGTGAGGACAGGCCTTCAAGAGACCCAGTACTTC.

This clonotype was detected a few times. The chain recombines TRBV6-2 or TRBV6-3 with TRBJ1-2; D remains unclear. V lost 6 bases and J lost 1, with 12 bases in between. The CDR3 sequence is 14 residues long. Germline V gene data show CDR1 as MNHEY and CDR2 as SVGEGT. This chain's CDR3 is CASRPGGSNYGYTF. CDR3 sequence (DNA): TGTGCCAGCAGACCCGGCGGCAGTAACTATGGCTACACCTTC.

This clonotype has only a few counts. The V gene is TRBV4-2, the J gene TRBJ2-5; TRBD2 agrees at 11 bases. The CDR3 is made up of 15 amino acids. Losses at the gene ends were 0 bases for V and 3 bases for J; bases not matched to a gene: 0. From germline, CDR1 is LGHNA and CDR2 YNFKEQ. CDR3 region: CASSQELAGEETQYF. Here the CDR3 DNA reads TGTGCCAGCAGCCAAGAACTAGCGGGAGAAGAGACCCAGTACTTC.

The chain joins TRBV29-1 to TRBJ2-5; 11 positions agree with TRBD2. Germline trimming cut 2 bases from V and 4 bases from J; bases unmatched to any gene: 3. Germline CDR1 reads SQVTM; CDR2 reads ANQGSEA. This CDR3 is built from 14 residues. The CDR3 nucleotides read TGCAGCGTTGAAACCCTAGCGGGAGGAGAGACCCAGTACTTC. Protein: CSVETLAGGETQYF.

This clonotype was counted many times. The chain uses TRBV28 and TRBJ2-3, with 8 bases lining up with TRBD1. Trimming took 4 bases from V and 4 from J; bases not matched to a gene: 10. CDR1 MDHEN and CDR2 SYDVKM come from the germline V gene. CDR3 size: 16 residues. The CDR3 nucleotides are TGTGCCAGCAGTTCCTTGGACAGGGTTAGGGCAGATACGCAGTATTTT. Encoded protein: CASSSLDRVRADTQYF.